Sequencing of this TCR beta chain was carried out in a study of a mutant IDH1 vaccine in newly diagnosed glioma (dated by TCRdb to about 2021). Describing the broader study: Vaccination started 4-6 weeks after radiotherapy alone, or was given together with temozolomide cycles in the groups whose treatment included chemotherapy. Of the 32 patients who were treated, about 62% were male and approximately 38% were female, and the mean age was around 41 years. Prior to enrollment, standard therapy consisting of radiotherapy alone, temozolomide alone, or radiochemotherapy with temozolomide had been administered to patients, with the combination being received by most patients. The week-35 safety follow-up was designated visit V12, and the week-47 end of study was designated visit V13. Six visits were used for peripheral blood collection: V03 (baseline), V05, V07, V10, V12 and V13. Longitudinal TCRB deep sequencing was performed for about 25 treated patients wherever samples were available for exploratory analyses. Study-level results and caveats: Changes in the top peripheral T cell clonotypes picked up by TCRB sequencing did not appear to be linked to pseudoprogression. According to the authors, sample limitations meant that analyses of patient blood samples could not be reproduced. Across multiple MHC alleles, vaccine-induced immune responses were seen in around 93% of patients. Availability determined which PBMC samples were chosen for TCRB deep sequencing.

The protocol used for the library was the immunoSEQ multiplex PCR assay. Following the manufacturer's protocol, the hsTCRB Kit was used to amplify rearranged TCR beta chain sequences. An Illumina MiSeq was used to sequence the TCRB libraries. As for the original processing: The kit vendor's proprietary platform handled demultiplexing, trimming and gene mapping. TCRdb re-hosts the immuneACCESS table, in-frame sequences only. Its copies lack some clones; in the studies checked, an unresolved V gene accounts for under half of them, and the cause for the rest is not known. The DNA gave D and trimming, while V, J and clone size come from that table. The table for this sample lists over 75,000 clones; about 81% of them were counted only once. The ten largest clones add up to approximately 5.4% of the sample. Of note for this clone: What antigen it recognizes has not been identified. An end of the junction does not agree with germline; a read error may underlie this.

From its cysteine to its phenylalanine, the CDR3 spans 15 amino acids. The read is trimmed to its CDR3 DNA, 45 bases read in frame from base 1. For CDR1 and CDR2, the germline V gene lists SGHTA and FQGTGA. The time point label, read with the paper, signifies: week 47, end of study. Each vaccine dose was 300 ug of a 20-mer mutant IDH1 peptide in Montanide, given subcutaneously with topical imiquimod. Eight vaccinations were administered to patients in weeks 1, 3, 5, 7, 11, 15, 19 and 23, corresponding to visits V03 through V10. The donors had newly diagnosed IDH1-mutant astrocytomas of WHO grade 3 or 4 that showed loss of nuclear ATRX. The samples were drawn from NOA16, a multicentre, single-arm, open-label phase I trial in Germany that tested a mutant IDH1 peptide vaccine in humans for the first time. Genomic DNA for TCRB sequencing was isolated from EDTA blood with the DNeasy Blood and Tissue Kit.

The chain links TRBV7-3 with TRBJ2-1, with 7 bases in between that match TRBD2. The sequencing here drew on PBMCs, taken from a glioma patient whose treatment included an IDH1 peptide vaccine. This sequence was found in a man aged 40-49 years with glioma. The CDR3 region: CASSVTGTTYNEQFF. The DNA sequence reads TGTGCCAGCAGCGTAACCGGGACTACGTACAATGAGCAGTTCTTC.